These T cell receptor beta chains were read from a single sample in a study of blood T cell repertoires in COVID-19. Some clones are missing from TCRdb's copy, which holds only in-frame ones; the method was immunoSEQ multiplex PCR. The sample shows 350,000 to 450,000 clones, 70% to 90% of them seen only once. The sequencing input was peripheral blood. The receptors were sampled from a man aged 40-49 years with acute or convalescent COVID-19. Both conserved end residues are part of each CDR3. The D gene is left open where the match is weak.

j_call,v_call,cdr3_length,d_call,cdr3_aa
TRBJ2-7,TRBV7-2,13,NA,CASSLAPVAEQYF
TRBJ2-7,TRBV5-1,15,TRBD1,CASSLGTGNSYEQYF
TRBJ2-1,TRBV27,16,TRBD2,CASMGLAGPPRLEQFF
TRBJ2-2,TRBV27,14,TRBD1,CASIGQGNTGELFF
TRBJ2-1,TRBV29-1,14,NA,CSVASGRAYNEQFF
TRBJ1-5,TRBV28,17,NA,CASSLGTMGAGNQPQHF
TRBJ1-2,TRBV4-1,16,NA,CASSQDPGYTSYGYTF
TRBJ1-3,TRBV4-1,15,NA,CASSLSGTPGNTIYF
TRBJ2-7,TRBV5-1,12,NA,CASRRGSYEQYF
TRBJ2-3,TRBV4-1,15,TRBD1,CASSQGDRTTDTQYF